This T cell receptor (beta chain) was profiled in a study of OX40 agonist ivuxolimab in advanced cancers. Study details: Treatment received earlier with anti-PD-1, anti-PD-L1 or anti-CTLA-4 agents was allowed, and approximately 44% had some. Study results and caveats: Partial responders dosed at 0.1-3.0 mg/kg displayed clonal expansion ranking among the lowest.

Here immunoSEQ multiplex PCR was the method, and the copy in TCRdb shows in-frame clones only, minus some. The sample lists some 16,000 clones, 77% occurring once. Sampling times: baseline, cycle 4 day 1, cycle 7 day 1. On this clone itself: Its matching antigen is unknown.

The sample consisted of CD4+ or CD8+ T cells sorted from blood, taken in a trial of the OX40 agonist ivuxolimab. The receptor was isolated from an adult with an advanced solid tumor such as melanoma, head and neck, liver or kidney cancer.

The CDR3 DNA reads TGTGCCAGCAGTTACGTATATGGTTACGGGCCCGGGGAGCTGTTTTTT. Protein product: CASSYVYGYGPGELFF. This chain links TRBV6-5 with TRBJ2-2; no reliable D call. Looked up from germline, CDR1 is MNHEY and CDR2 is SVGAGI. The length of the CDR3 is 16 residues. V was pared by 2 bases and J by 6 bases, with 16 bases between.